This paragraph reports one T cell receptor (beta chain). This clone was observed a few times. Its antigen remains unidentified. No much larger clonotype is one base removed from it; base qualities were not supplied. The junction shows trimming of 3 bases on V and 4 bases on J, plus 7 bases between the germline ends. Looking up the germline V gene (reference sequence) yields CDR1 DFQATT and CDR2 SNEGSKA. From the cysteine up to the phenylalanine, the CDR3 has a length of 11 residues. Just CDR3 DNA is preserved here, 33 bases in frame from base 1. These data belong to a study of blood T cell repertoires in COVID-19 (dated by TCRdb to about 2020). In the study overall: Samples from collaborators originated in the United States, Italy and Spain and spanned both the acute and convalescent phases of COVID-19. Deeply sampled blood TCRbeta repertoires from subjects exposed to, actively infected with, or recovered from COVID-19 were included in the dataset. The repertoires were released in a freely available public database intended as a resource for research on the immune response to SARS-CoV-2. The samples were drawn from the first 160 participants of the ongoing ImmuneRACE study and from 950 to 1,500 subjects provided by 6 global collaborators. Nearly every sample came with metadata listing a de-identified subject ID, COVID-19 status, age in years and sex. The material from the prospective study consisted of cDNA or gDNA derived from T cells, B-cell-depleted T cells, or PBMCs. Where available, HLA class I and class II types were taken from metadata supplied by the sample provider and were not determined by assay-based typing. The paper's findings and limits, for the study overall: The amount of clinical and demographic metadata varied by source and participant and was provided uncurated.

Each collaborating institution followed its own protocols to collect whole blood in K2EDTA tubes. For TCRbeta analysis, collaborator samples were shipped as frozen whole blood, as isolated PBMCs, or as DNA extracted from either sample type. TCRbeta CDR3 regions were amplified from genomic DNA by means of the immunoSEQ Assay, a bias-controlled multiplex PCR. Processing in the source paper ran as follows. Nucleated cell counts per sample were estimated from amplification of reference gene primers within the assay. To quantify the absolute abundance of each unique TCRbeta CDR3 rearrangement, sequence reads were collapsed and filtered. Productive Simpson clonality was computed per sample as the square root of Simpson's diversity index over productive rearrangements. Imported from immuneACCESS, the table was reduced by TCRdb to in-frame sequences with V and J called. These copies leave out some clones; in studies compared against another copy, an unresolved V gene accounts for under half, and the cause of the remainder is not known. V, J and clone size were drawn from that table, and D and trimming were deduced from the DNA. The sample yields around 100,000 clones; around 81% were counted once. The ten largest make up approximately 6.7% of the sample.

The chain links TRBV20-1 with TRBJ2-7, and TRBD1 may be the D gene, going by 5 matching bases. The receptor's source is a man aged 60 to 69 with acute or convalescent COVID-19. The sequenced material came from peripheral blood. In nucleotide form, the sequence is TGCAGTGCTAGGGCAGGGTACGAGCAGTACTTC. The encoded protein is CSARAGYEQYF.